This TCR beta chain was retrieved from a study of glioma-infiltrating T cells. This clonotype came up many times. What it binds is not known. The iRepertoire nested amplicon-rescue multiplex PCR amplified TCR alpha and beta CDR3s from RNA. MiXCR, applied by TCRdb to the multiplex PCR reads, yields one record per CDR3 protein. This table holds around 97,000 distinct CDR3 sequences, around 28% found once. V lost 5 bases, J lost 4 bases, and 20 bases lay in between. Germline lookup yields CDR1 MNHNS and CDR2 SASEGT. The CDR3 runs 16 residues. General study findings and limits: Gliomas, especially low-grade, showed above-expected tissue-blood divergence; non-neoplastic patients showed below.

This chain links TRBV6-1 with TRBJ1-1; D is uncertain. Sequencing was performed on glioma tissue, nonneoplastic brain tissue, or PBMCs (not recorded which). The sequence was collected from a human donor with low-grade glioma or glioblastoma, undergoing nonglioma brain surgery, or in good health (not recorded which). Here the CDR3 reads CASSTFTRLRSTEAFF. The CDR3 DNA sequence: TGTGCCAGCAGTACCTTTACCCGTCTCAGGAGCACTGAAGCTTTCTTT.